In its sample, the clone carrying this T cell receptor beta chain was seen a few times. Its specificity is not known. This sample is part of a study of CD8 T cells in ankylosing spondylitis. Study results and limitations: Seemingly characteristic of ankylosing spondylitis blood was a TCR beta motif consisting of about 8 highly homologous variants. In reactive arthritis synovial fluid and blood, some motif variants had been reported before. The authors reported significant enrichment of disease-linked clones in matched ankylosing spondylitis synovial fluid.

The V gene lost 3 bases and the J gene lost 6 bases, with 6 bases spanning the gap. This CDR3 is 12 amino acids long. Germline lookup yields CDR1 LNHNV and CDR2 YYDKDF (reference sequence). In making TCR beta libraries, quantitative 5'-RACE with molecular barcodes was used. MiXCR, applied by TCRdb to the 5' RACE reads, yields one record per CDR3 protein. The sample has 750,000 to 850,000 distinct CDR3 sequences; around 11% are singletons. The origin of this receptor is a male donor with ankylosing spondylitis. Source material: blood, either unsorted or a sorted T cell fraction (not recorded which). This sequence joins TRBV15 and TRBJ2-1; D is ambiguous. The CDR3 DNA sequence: TGTGCCACCAGCAGTACCCGCAATGAGCAGTTCTTC. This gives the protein CATSSTRNEQFF. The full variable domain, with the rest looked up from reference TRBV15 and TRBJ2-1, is DAMVIQNPRYQVTQFGKPVTLSCSQTLNHNVMYWYQQKSSQAPKLLFHYYDKDFNNEADTPDNFQSRRPNTSFCFLDIRSPGLGDTAMYLCATSSTRNEQFFGPGTRLTVL.